The T cell receptor beta chain described here comes from a study of T-cell reconstitution after alpha-beta-depleted transplantation in children (dated by TCRdb to about 2016). As for the study more broadly: T-cell immune reconstitution after TCRalphabeta/CD19-depleted allogeneic hematopoietic cell transplantation in children was quantitatively tracked in the study by means of TCR repertoire profiling. Summary of the overall study and its limitations: Apparently early alphabetaT-cell count recovery about two months after transplant reportedly relied on only several hundred rapidly expanded clones derived from non-depleted graft cells. Hyperexpanded clone frequencies declined over subsequent months; after one year, T-cell counts and TCRbeta diversity were mostly attributed to newly produced T cells. In some patients, high TCRbeta diversity at day 60 was attributed to recipient T cells and intrathymic progenitors that had survived conditioning.

To prepare the library, PCR was applied. The reads were generated on an Illumina HiSeq 2500. TCR library preparation used molecular barcoding, with unique molecular identifiers applied to normalize quantification of the TCRbeta repertoire. The public reads were quality trimmed at Q25 with fastp and then assembled into clones with MiXCR by TCRdb, keeping productive beta chains. Each entry is one CDR3 protein sequence, shown with its most common DNA and genes. This sample gives about 200,000 distinct CDR3 sequences in total; under 8.5% of them show up just once. 35% to 45% of the sample is held by the ten biggest clonotypes. The CDR3 contains 14 residues, cysteine and phenylalanine counted. Only CDR3 DNA remains: 42 bases, in frame from the first base. From V the trimming removes 5 bases and from J it removes 8 bases, while the gene matches leave 6 bases of the junction unaccounted for. The treatment or condition label for this specimen denotes: allogeneic hematopoietic cell transplantation with graft depleted of TCRalphabeta T cells and CD19 B cells. The transplant recipients were children given TCRalphabeta/CD19-depleted allogeneic hematopoietic cell grafts.

This clonotype was counted at least ten times. Its binding antigen is unknown. Per-base qualities were not stored, and no clone one base away is much larger. The chain joins TRBV12-3 or TRBV12-4 to TRBJ2-1, with 10 bases matching TRBD1. The TCR sequence derives from a male patient aged 2-15 years who had a stem cell transplant for acute myeloid leukemia, so the T cells may come from the graft donor. Material: PBMCs, mostly from graft donor cells, obtained 360 days after TCRalphabeta/CD19-depleted stem cell transplant. The nucleotides read TGTGCCAGCAGTATCCGGGACAGGGGCGATGAGCAGTTCTTC. Protein translation: CASSIRDRGDEQFF.